Following are 22 T cell receptor beta chains from one sample sequenced in a study of CD8+CD57+ T cells in acquired aplastic anemia. TCR beta VDJ combinations and CDR3 sequences were profiled from genomic DNA. One entry per CDR3 protein, called by TCRdb with MiXCR from the reads. The sample gives around 170,000 distinct CDR3 sequences, just over 45% of which show up once; 2.9% is in the top ten. What was sequenced was sorted CD4+, CD8+, or CD8+CD57+ T cells (not recorded which) from PBMCs. The receptors were gathered from a human donor in good health.

This clonotype was counted many times. The V call is TRBV28, the J call TRBJ2-5; 8 bases are a match to TRBD1. The CDR3 length is 16 residues. The junction had 13 bases not matched to a gene; V was cut back by 5 bases and J by 5 bases. Germline V gives CDR1 MDHEN, CDR2 SYDVKM. The CDR3 DNA reads as TGTGCCAGCAGTCCGATTCGGACAGGGATGGAGGAGACCCAGTACTTC. This translates into CASSPIRTGMEETQYF. The full variable domain, rest sourced from reference TRBV28 and TRBJ2-5, is DVKVTQSSRYLVKRTGEKVFLECVQDMDHENMFWYRQDPGLGLRLIYFSYDVKMKEKGDIPEGYSVSREKKERFSLILESASTNQTSMYLCASSPIRTGMEETQYFGPGTRLLVL.

This clonotype has a count of ten or more. The chain joins TRBV6-5 to TRBJ1-1; no reliable D call. V was cut by 4 bases and J by 4 bases, with 10 bases left in between. CDR1 is MNHEY and CDR2 is SVGAGI in the germline V gene. CDR3 size: 13 residues. The CDR3 loop reads CASSSKIGTEAFF. In DNA, the CDR3 is TGTGCCAGCAGTTCCAAAATAGGCACTGAAGCTTTCTTT.

This clonotype has ten or more counts. The J gene is TRBJ2-2, the V gene TRBV4-2; maybe TRBD2 (5 bases). The CDR3 contains 14 residues. Germline CDR1 reads LGHNA; CDR2 reads YNFKEQ. The V end lost 4 bases, the J end lost 5 bases, and 11 bases lay between the germline ends. The CDR3 DNA reads as TGTGCCAGCAGCCCTAGGCCGGGGACCGGGGAGCTGTTTTTT. Its protein product is CASSPRPGTGELFF.

The rearrangement uses TRBV6-1 and TRBJ1-1, with D uncertain. CDR3 size: 12 residues. Germline V gives CDR1 MNHNS, CDR2 SASEGT. Trimming stripped 5 bases from V and 8 bases from J, with 12 bases between. CDR3 DNA sequence: TGTGCCAGCAGTCTACTACGGGGAGAAGCTTTCTTT. Translating gives CASSLLRGEAFF.

The chain is built from TRBV19 and TRBJ1-5, with D possibly being TRBD1 (5 bases). Germline assignment: CDR1 LNHDA and CDR2 SQIVND (reference sequence). Trimming shortened V by 7 bases and J by 4 bases, and 17 bases separated the two germline ends. CDR3 size: 15 residues. CDR3 residues: CASTLYRQPNQPQHF. The CDR3 DNA reads as TGTGCCAGTACCCTATACCGACAGCCTAATCAGCCCCAGCATTTT.

The chain is built from TRBV20-1 and TRBJ1-6; 9 positions match TRBD1. Germline V gene sequence: CDR1 DFQATT, CDR2 SNEGSKA (reference sequence). The V and J ends lost 4 bases and 7 bases, in that order; junction bases with no gene match: 2. This CDR3 region has 13 residues. The CDR3 protein is CSAKGQGNSPLHF. The CDR3 nucleotides are TGCAGTGCTAAGGGACAGGGCAATTCACCCCTCCACTTT.

This clonotype was picked up many times. The genes are TRBV12-3 or TRBV12-4 and TRBJ2-7; 9 nucleotides line up with TRBD2. The CDR3 consists of 14 residues. V trimming: 8 bases; J trimming: 3 bases; junction bases outside the gene matches: 8. Written as DNA, the CDR3 is TGTGCCAGCGGGAAACTAGCGGGCTTCTACGAGCAGTACTTC. Protein sequence: CASGKLAGFYEQYF.

With regard to this clonotype: Since a much larger clone is just one base distant, this may be a read error. This rearrangement joins TRBV9 to TRBJ2-1; D unresolved. This CDR3 contains 13 residues. V lost 2 bases and J lost 8, with 11 bases in between. CDR1 and CDR2 from the germline V gene are SGDLS and YYNGEE. CDR3 in DNA: TGTGCCAGCAGCGTCACCCAATACGATGAGCAGTTCTTC. Its protein is CASSVTQYDEQFF.

This clonotype showed up just a few times. The CDR3 loop reads CASSPIGPHYGYTF. Here the CDR3 DNA reads TGTGCCAGCAGTCCTATTGGACCGCACTATGGCTACACCTTC. This chain connects TRBV2 to TRBJ1-2; D is unresolved. V lost 5 bases to trimming and J lost 3 bases, with 13 bases between them. CDR3 length: 14 residues. Per germline, CDR1 SNHLY and CDR2 FYNNEI.

With regard to this clonotype: A much bigger clone sits one base away, suggesting this may be a read error. The chain couples TRBV12-3 or TRBV12-4 to TRBJ2-7, with 8 nucleotides matching TRBD2. The CDR3 contains 16 residues. V dropped 6 bases and J dropped 5; count of bases not matched to a gene: 15. The CDR3 region has the DNA TGTGCCAGCAGATTCCAGACTAGCGTAAGGAGAGACGAGCAGTACTTC. Encoded protein: CASRFQTSVRRDEQYF.

Many counts were recorded for this clonotype. The V call is TRBV2, the J call TRBJ2-1, with TRBD2 as a possible D gene (6 bases). CDR3 length equals 15 residues. The V end was cut by 6 bases, the J end by 8 bases, with 20 bases between. Germline values: CDR1 SNHLY, CDR2 FYNNEI. The CDR3 sequence is CASRDPGGVSYEQFF. In nucleotides, the CDR3 is TGTGCCAGCAGGGACCCCGGCGGGGTTTCGTATGAGCAGTTCTTC. The full variable domain, in which reference TRBV2 and TRBJ2-1 provide the parts outside the CDR3, is EPEVTQTPSHQVTQMGQEVILRCVPISNHLYFYWYRQILGQKVEFLVSFYNNEISEKSEIFDDQFSVERPDGSNFTLKIRSTKLEDSAMYFCASRDPGGVSYEQFFGPGTRLTVL.

Note on this clonotype: A clone one base away is much larger, so this may be a read error. The conserved closing phenylalanine or tryptophan is absent in this CDR3, likely reflecting a read error. The chain combines TRBV11-2 with TRBJ2-5, with D unclear. Germline V gene data show CDR1 as SGHAT and CDR2 as FQNNGV. The CDR3 totals 14 residues. Between the trimmed V and J ends, which lost 0 bases and 1 base, there was a span of 6 bases. The CDR3 reads CASSLDFAQETQYS. DNA of the CDR3: TGTGCCAGCAGCTTAGATTTTGCCCAAGAGACCCAGTACTCC.

Many counts were recorded for this clonotype. The V and J genes are TRBV9 and TRBJ2-1; D remains unclear. V was clipped by 0 bases and J by 7 bases, with 8 bases between them. CDR3 length: 13 residues. Germline-derived CDR1 and CDR2 are SGDLS and YYNGEE. In DNA form, the CDR3 reads TGTGCCAGCAGCGTAGATCTCGGGAATGAGCAGTTCTTC. This translates into CASSVDLGNEQFF. Looking up the rest from reference TRBV9 and TRBJ2-1 gives the full variable domain: DSGVTQTPKHLITATGQRVTLRCSPRSGDLSVYWYQQSLDQGLQFLIQYYNGEERAKGNILERFSAQQFPDLHSELNLSSLELGDSALYFCASSVDLGNEQFFGPGTRLTVL.

This clonotype was observed many times. As DNA, the CDR3 is TGTGCCAGCAGTGAGTACCAGCGGGAGACCCAGTACTTC. Its protein is CASSEYQRETQYF. The chain carries TRBV2 and TRBJ2-5; possibly TRBD2 for D (5 bases). CDR1 is SNHLY, CDR2 FYNNEI, per germline. The CDR3 covers 13 residues. The germline V and J ends were trimmed by 3 bases and 5 bases, with 10 bases remaining between them.

The genes are TRBV18 and TRBJ2-2; D not certain. V was shortened by 3 bases and J by 0 bases, with 11 bases between the two germline ends. This CDR3 contains 16 residues. The V gene's germline CDR1 is KGHSH and CDR2 LQKENI. The DNA for the CDR3 is TGTGCCAGCTCACCTGCCAGGCTAGCGAACACCGGGGAGCTGTTTTTT. Protein product: CASSPARLANTGELFF. The full variable domain, with the rest looked up from reference TRBV18 and TRBJ2-2, is NAGVMQNPRHLVRRRGQEARLRCSPMKGHSHVYWYRQLPEEGLKFMVYLQKENIIDESGMPKERFSAEFPKEGPSILRIQQVVRGDSAAYFCASSPARLANTGELFFGEGSRLTVL.

About this clonotype: A much larger clonotype is one base distant, so this may be a read error. This chain links TRBV5-5 with TRBJ2-7; possible D gene TRBD1, 5 bases. Per the germline V gene, CDR1 is SGHKS and CDR2 is YYEKEE (reference sequence). The CDR3 contains 14 residues. In nucleotides, the CDR3 is TGTGCCAGCAGCTTACAGGCCAACTTCTACGTGCAGTACTTC. Residues: CASSLQANFYVQYF.

The chain combines TRBV3-1 with TRBJ2-7; no clear D. V was trimmed by 4 bases and J by 1 base, leaving 11 bases between them. The CDR3 has 14 residues. Looked up from germline, CDR1 is LGHDT and CDR2 is YNNKEL (reference sequence). The CDR3 reads CASSRLYGSYEQYF. The DNA of the CDR3 is TGTGCCAGCAGCCGACTTTACGGATCCTACGAGCAGTACTTC.

This clonotype was counted at least ten times. The chain couples TRBV5-4 to TRBJ2-5; 9 bases line up with TRBD1. This CDR3 region has 15 residues. After removal of 4 bases from V and 6 bases from J, the junction contained 10 bases not matched to a gene. Germline V gives CDR1 SGHNT, CDR2 YYREEE (reference sequence). This chain's CDR3 is CASSLGTGQGQTQYF. In DNA form, the CDR3 reads TGTGCCAGCAGCCTGGGGACGGGACAGGGCCAGACCCAGTACTTC.

Many counts were recorded for this clonotype. The rearrangement links TRBV12-3 or TRBV12-4 to TRBJ2-1; TRBD2 agrees at 13 bases. The CDR3 loop spans 15 amino acids. Trimming cost V 4 bases and J 9 bases; bases outside gene matches: 6. CDR3 nucleotides: TGTGCCAGCAGTTGGACTAGCGGGAGCGTCCCTGAGCAGTTCTTC. It is translated as CASSWTSGSVPEQFF.

The table lists this clonotype with many counts. This chain uses TRBV9 with TRBJ1-2; TRBD1 aligns across 11 bases. In germline, CDR1 is SGDLS, CDR2 YYNGEE. The CDR3 is 15 residues long. With 0 bases clipped from V and 4 bases from J, the junction kept 2 bases outside the gene matches. CDR3 in DNA: TGTGCCAGCAGCGTAGGGACAGGGGGCCTCTATGGCTACACCTTC. Its translation is CASSVGTGGLYGYTF.

J is TRBJ1-5 and V is TRBV30; the D gene is possibly TRBD1 (5 bases). This CDR3 spans 13 amino acids. The V end lost 1 base, the J end lost 3 bases, and 7 bases lay between the germline ends. Germline V gene sequence: CDR1 GTSNPN, CDR2 SVGIG (reference sequence). The CDR3 DNA reads TGTGCCTGGAGTGGACAGTACAATCAGCCCCAGCATTTT. Its protein is CAWSGQYNQPQHF. The variable domain in full, with the rest retrieved from reference TRBV30 and TRBJ1-5, is SQTIHQWPATLVQPVGSPLSLECTVEGTSNPNLYWYRQAAGRGLQLLFYSVGIGQISSEVPQNLSASRPQDRQFILSSKKLLLSDSGFYLCAWSGQYNQPQHFGDGTRLSIL.

This rearrangement joins TRBV4-2 to TRBJ2-7; the D call may be TRBD1 or TRBD2 (6 bases each). The CDR3 runs to 16 residues. The V end lost 0 bases, the J end lost 1 base, and 13 bases lay between the germline ends. Germline V gene sequence: CDR1 LGHNA, CDR2 YNFKEQ. CDR3 residues: CASSQDWQGRSYEQYF. The CDR3, as DNA: TGTGCCAGCAGCCAAGACTGGCAGGGGAGGTCCTACGAGCAGTACTTC.